The 32 T cell receptor beta chains listed next were all sequenced from one sample in a study of tumor-infiltrating lymphocytes in primary liver carcinoma. TCR beta cDNA was reverse-transcribed from roughly 520 ng of total RNA. The reaction used a constant-region primer and ProtoScript II reverse transcriptase. Libraries of TCR beta came from three nested multiplex PCR rounds with slightly modified ARM-PCR. The study ran its first two PCR rounds for roughly 10 cycles each, using TRBV1-TRBV30 forward primers and a C-beta reverse primer. TCRdb re-derived calls from the multiplex PCR reads in MiXCR, one entry per CDR3 protein. Counted here are tens of thousands of distinct CDR3 sequences, less than 75% occurring once; the ten biggest clones make up 25% to 35%. DNA and RNA were both co-extracted from approximately 20-30 mg of bulk tissue that had not been sorted. Sequencing used liver tumor tissue from sampling region 5. Subset in this sample: tumor region T5, tumor centre. The receptors were sampled from a man aged 35-49 years with primary liver carcinoma and hepatitis B virus infection.

This clonotype was counted ten times or more. The V call is TRBV10-2, the J call TRBJ2-6; no firm D call. Trimming removed 7 bases from V and 3 bases from J, with 4 bases in between. Germline values: CDR1 WSHSY, CDR2 SAAADI. CDR3 length: 12 amino acids. This CDR3 reads CASNGGANVLTF. The CDR3 nucleotides read TGCGCCAGCAATGGTGGGGCCAACGTCCTGACTTTC.

At least ten counts were recorded for this clonotype. This chain links TRBV29-1 with TRBJ2-2; 12 nucleotides match TRBD2. Trimming at V came to 1 base and at J to 1 base, leaving 4 bases not matched to a gene. Germline assignment: CDR1 SQVTM and CDR2 ANQGSEA. The CDR3 consists of 17 residues. CDR3 amino acids: CSVEAGTSGWNTGELFF. CDR3 bases: TGCAGCGTTGAAGCCGGGACTAGCGGGTGGAACACCGGGGAGCTGTTTTTT.

This chain connects TRBV20-1 to TRBJ2-7; 8 nucleotides match TRBD2. The CDR3 extends over 15 amino acids. Germline CDR1 and CDR2: DFQATT and SNEGSKA (reference sequence). V gave up 1 base and J gave up 3 bases; unmatched junction bases: 8. The CDR3, as DNA: TGCAGTGCTAGAGTCGGGTTAGCGGGAATCTACGAGCAGTACTTC. This gives the protein CSARVGLAGIYEQYF.

This clonotype was counted many times. The rearrangement uses TRBV12-3 or TRBV12-4 and TRBJ2-7; D is possibly TRBD1 or TRBD2 (6 bases each). Trimming cost V 1 base and J 4 bases, with 14 bases left between them. The CDR3 runs 15 residues. The CDR3 bases are TGTGCCAGCAGTTTAGGGTCCGGGGGCCGATACGAGCAGTACTTC. Encoded protein: CASSLGSGGRYEQYF.

This clonotype was detected many times. This chain connects TRBV12-3 or TRBV12-4 to TRBJ2-5; D assignment may be TRBD1 or TRBD2 (5 bases each). The V end was cut by 7 bases, the J end by 2 bases, with 14 bases between. The CDR3 has 14 amino acids. CDR3 in DNA: TGTGCCAGCACCCTGGGGGATGCTCAAGAGACCCAGTACTTC. Translating gives CASTLGDAQETQYF.

There are a few counts of this clonotype. The CDR3 carries no conserved terminal phenylalanine or tryptophan, so it likely arises from a read error. The DNA is omitted, as the CDR3 cannot be located on it reliably, and the CDR3 follows TCRdb's listing. CDR3 sequence reads: CASSLEENYGYIL. This chain connects TRBV11-2 to TRBJ1-2. Germline V gene data show CDR1 as SGHAT and CDR2 as FQNNGV. The CDR3 extends over 13 residues, inclusive of both ends.

Turning to this clonotype: This could be a read error, since a much larger clone is one nucleotide away. The V and J genes are TRBV30 and TRBJ1-1, with D maybe TRBD1 (6 bases). In germline, CDR1 is GTSNPN, CDR2 SVGIG (reference sequence). The CDR3 extends over 13 amino acids. The V end was cut by 6 bases, the J end by 3 bases, with 14 bases between. The CDR3 protein is CACRGGSYTEAFF. The CDR3 DNA reads as TGTGCCTGTAGGGGGGGCTCGTACACTGAAGCTTTCTTT.

Sample share makes this clonotype large. The chain joins TRBV29-1 to TRBJ2-7, with TRBD1 matching over 7 bases. Germline CDR1 reads SQVTM; CDR2 reads ANQGSEA. The V segment lost 4 bases and the J segment 2 bases; nucleotides outside the gene matches: 2. This CDR3 contains 12 residues. The CDR3 sequence is CSVGQGAYEQYF. CDR3 coding DNA: TGCAGCGTTGGGCAGGGGGCCTACGAGCAGTACTTC.

Turning to this clonotype: The germline gene is not matched at one end of the junction; a read error may be the cause. The chain has TRBV11-2 and TRBJ2-7; D possibly corresponds to TRBD2 (6 bases). The germline CDR1 and CDR2 sequences are SGHAT and FQNNGV. This CDR3 spans 15 amino acids. CDR3 DNA: TGTGCCAGCAGCATATCTGCGGGAATATCCTACGCGCAGTACTTC. This encodes CASSISAGISYAQYF.

A word on this clonotype: At one end, the junction sequence differs from germline, possibly due to a read error. This rearrangement joins TRBV29-1 to TRBJ2-2; TRBD2 is a possible D gene (5 bases). Germline-derived CDR1 and CDR2 are SQVTM and ANQGSEA. The CDR3 totals 10 residues. CDR3 bases: TGCAGCGTGGAGCAGAGGGAGTTGTTTTTT. This codes for CSVEQRELFF.

A note on this clonotype: No conserved phenylalanine or tryptophan is present at the end of the CDR3, so a read error is the likely explanation. The rearrangement joins TRBV6-5 to TRBJ2-1; 15 bases are shared with TRBD2. CDR1 is MNHEY and CDR2 is SVGAGI in the germline V gene. This CDR3 has 16 residues. The DNA of the CDR3 is TGCGCCAGCAGTTACACGGGACTAGCGGGGGGTAATGAGCAGTTCTTA. Its protein product is CASSYTGLAGGNEQFL.

This clonotype was counted at least ten times. CDR3 amino acids: CASSLEGQLSYEQYF. Here the CDR3 DNA reads TGTGCCAGCAGCTTAGAGGGACAGCTATCCTACGAGCAGTACTTC. J is TRBJ2-7 and V is TRBV7-8; TRBD1 matches 7 bases. J gave up 1 base and V 1 base, and 4 bases lay outside the gene matches. This CDR3 comprises 15 residues. Germline V gives CDR1 SGHVS, CDR2 FQNEAQ.

This chain links TRBV24-1 with TRBJ2-3, with TRBD1 matching 7 bases. Trimming at V came to 3 bases and at J to 4 bases, leaving 15 bases not matched to a gene. Germline CDR1 KGHDR, CDR2 SFDVKD. The CDR3 is 18 amino acids. In DNA, the CDR3 is TGTGCCACCAGTGATGAGGGGGCGCCTCCGCCCCCGCCAGATACGCAGTATTTT. Its protein is CATSDEGAPPPPPDTQYF.

This clonotype has only one observation. The junction shows a germline mismatch at one end, possibly a read error. The rearrangement uses TRBV5-5 and TRBJ2-3, with D tentatively TRBD2 (6 bases). In germline, CDR1 is SGHKS, CDR2 YYEKEE (reference sequence). CDR3 length equals 19 residues. The CDR3 loop reads CASSWLPVEPGLPLGTQNF. CDR3 nucleotides: TGTGCCAGCAGCTGGCTCCCCGTTGAACCGGGACTCCCTTTGGGTACGCAGAATTTT.

Notes on this clonotype: The junction and the germline gene differ at one end; a read error may be behind it. The J gene is TRBJ2-7, the V gene TRBV11-1; D is possibly TRBD1 (5 bases). Germline V lookup: CDR1 SGHAT, CDR2 FQDESV (reference sequence). This CDR3 region has 12 residues. CDR3 sequence reads: CASSLAGAKQYF. The DNA for the CDR3 is TGTGCCAGCAGCTTAGCTGGGGCAAAACAGTATTTC. The complete variable domain, with remaining parts taken from reference TRBV11-1 and TRBJ2-7, reads EAEVAQSPRYKITEKSQAVAFWCDPISGHATLYWYRQILGQGPELLVQFQDESVVDDSQLPKDRFSAERLKGVDSTLKIQPAELGDSAMYLCASSLAGAKQYFGPGTRLTVT.

This clonotype was picked up a small number of times. This sequence may be a read error, since a much larger clone differs from it by one base. This chain joins TRBV28 and TRBJ2-4; D gene uncertain. The germline V gene encodes CDR1 MDHEN and CDR2 SYDVKM. The CDR3 totals 13 residues. The V and J ends lost 7 bases and 11 bases respectively, with 18 bases between them. Here the CDR3 reads CASIGSAPLVQYF. The CDR3, as DNA: TGTGCCAGCATTGGTTCGGCCCCACTTGTTCAGTACTTC. The whole variable domain, filled in from reference TRBV28 and TRBJ2-4, reads DVKVTQSSRYLVKRTGEKVFLECVQDMDHENMFWYRQDPGLGLRLIYFSYDVKMKEKGDIPEGYSVSREKKERFSLILESASTNQTSMYLCASIGSAPLVQYFGAGTRLSVL.

The chain carries TRBV6-5 and TRBJ2-6; 8 bases map to TRBD1. The CDR3 is 18 amino acids. The germline CDR1 and CDR2 sequences are MNHEY and SVGAGI. V lost 5 bases and J lost 14; bases outside the gene matches: 23. As DNA, the CDR3 is TGTGCCAGCAGTCTTTGGACAGGGATGAAAGCTGGGGCCGGCCTCCTGACTTTC. Protein product: CASSLWTGMKAGAGLLTF.

The chain is built from TRBV29-1 and TRBJ2-7; 9 bases align to TRBD1. Looked up from germline, CDR1 is SQVTM and CDR2 is ANQGSEA. CDR3 length: 13 amino acids. In DNA, the CDR3 is TGCAGGGCTCGGACAGGGGCGGATTACGAGCAGTACTTC. Amino acid sequence: CRARTGADYEQYF.

In regard to this clonotype: It may be a read error: a sequence one base away is much more abundant. The V call is TRBV6-1, the J call TRBJ2-7, with D unclear. The CDR3 is 13 amino acids. CDR1 MNHNS and CDR2 SASEGT come from the germline V gene. CDR3 region: CVSSEEYLRGQYF. CDR3 sequence (DNA): TGTGTCAGCAGTGAGGAGTATCTACGAGGGCAGTACTTC.

About this clonotype itself: Germline is not matched at one junction end, which may reflect a read error. The chain carries TRBV4-1 and TRBJ1-2; 8 bases are shared with TRBD1. The CDR3 contains 16 residues. The V gene's germline CDR1 is MGHRA and CDR2 YSYEKL. CDR3 residues: CACSPDQGAFDYGYTF. The CDR3 DNA follows: TGCGCCTGCAGCCCGGACCAGGGGGCGTTCGACTATGGCTACACCTTC.

This clonotype was detected many times. The chain joins TRBV4-2 to TRBJ1-5; the match to TRBD1 covers 7 bases. This CDR3 has 16 residues. Germline V CDR1 and CDR2: LGHNA, YNFKEQ. The junction had 9 bases not matched to a gene; V was cut back by 0 bases and J by 7 bases. CDR3 amino acids: CASSQDGGQGGQPQHF. The CDR3 DNA reads TGTGCCAGCAGCCAAGATGGAGGGCAGGGGGGGCAGCCCCAGCATTTT.

Comment on this clonotype: The CDR3 end shows no conserved phenylalanine or tryptophan, and so a read error is likely. The chain links TRBV11-2 to TRBJ2-7; D gene unclear. Germline lookup yields CDR1 SGHAT and CDR2 FQNNGV. The CDR3 extends over 14 amino acids. In DNA, the CDR3 is TGTGCCAGCATCTTAACCGACGGAACCTATGAGCAGTACATC. It is translated as CASILTDGTYEQYI.

A word on this clonotype: Mismatch with germline at one junction end may stem from a read error. The chain employs TRBV25-1 and TRBJ1-6; D unclear. Germline V CDR1 and CDR2: MGHDK, SYGVNS. The CDR3 spans 13 residues. The CDR3 DNA sequence: TGTGTCAGCAGTTCGCTCCCGAATTCACCCCTCCACTTT. It codes for CVSSSLPNSPLHF.

The chain employs TRBV6-1 and TRBJ2-1; tentatively, D is TRBD2 (6 bases). Germline CDR1 is MNHNS and CDR2 is SASEGT. The CDR3 has 15 amino acids. Trimming took 1 base from V and 1 from J, leaving 8 bases between them. This CDR3 is CASSEGAGSYNEQFF. For the CDR3, the DNA is TGTGCCAGCAGTGAAGGGGCGGGATCCTACAATGAGCAGTTCTTC.

Worth noting for this clonotype: This likely comes from a read error, as the CDR3 has no conserved phenylalanine or tryptophan at its end. No DNA is shown, since the ends of the CDR3 on it are uncertain; the CDR3 is the one TCRdb lists. J is TRBJ2-5 and V is TRBV11-2. Per germline, CDR1 SGHAT and CDR2 FQNNGV. The CDR3 is 14 amino acids in total, end residues counted. CDR3 residues: CASSSTGILLSQYI.

This clonotype is medium-sized by share. V usage is TRBV11-2 and J usage is TRBJ2-1, with a possible D match to TRBD2 (6 bases). Germline-derived CDR1 and CDR2 are SGHAT and FQNNGV. V was cut by 5 bases and J by 0 bases, with 11 bases left in between. CDR3 length: 15 amino acids. CDR3 DNA sequence: TGTGCCAGCAGCCCGGAGGGCAACTCCTACAATGAGCAGTTCTTC. It specifies CASSPEGNSYNEQFF.

The chain recombines TRBV6-6 with TRBJ2-7; maybe TRBD1 (5 bases). CDR3 size: 15 residues. V lost 8 bases to trimming and J lost 5 bases, with 22 bases between them. Germline CDR1 is MNHNY and CDR2 is SVGAGI (reference sequence). CDR3 DNA sequence: TGTGCCAGCCTCAGGAACCCCGACAAGGGGCACGAGCAGTACTTC. Translated: CASLRNPDKGHEQYF.

This clonotype was counted ten times or more. The gene calls are TRBV5-1 and TRBJ2-7, with D perhaps TRBD2 (5 bases). This CDR3 region has 16 residues. Germline CDR1 SGHRS, CDR2 YFSETQ. V shed 4 bases and J shed 0 bases, with 17 bases lying between them. CDR3 sequence reads: CASSTGLGLSSYEQYF. The CDR3 DNA is TGCGCCAGCAGCACCGGCCTAGGACTCAGCTCCTACGAGCAGTACTTC.

The V and J genes are TRBV11-2 and TRBJ2-3; the match to TRBD2 covers 8 bases. Looked up from germline, CDR1 is SGHAT and CDR2 is FQNNGV. CDR3 length equals 16 residues. Trimming removed 0 bases from V and 2 bases from J; junction bases left unmatched: 4. CDR3 in amino acids: CASSLDAGGITDTQYF. In DNA, the CDR3 is TGTGCCAGCAGCTTAGATGCGGGGGGCATCACAGATACGCAGTATTTT.

In the case of this clonotype: The junction departs from the called germline gene at one end, perhaps through a read error. CDR3: CSVPREGRDHTGELSF. DNA for the CDR3: TGCAGCGTCCCTCGAGAGGGCCGTGATCACACCGGGGAGCTGTCTTTT. The J gene is TRBJ2-2, the V gene TRBV29-1; D may be TRBD2 (5 bases). Germline V gene sequence: CDR1 SQVTM, CDR2 ANQGSEA. CDR3 length equals 16 residues.

This clonotype was seen ten or more times. J is TRBJ2-1 and V is TRBV6-5, with 7 bases identical to TRBD1. CDR3 length: 13 amino acids. Germline V gene lookup returns CDR1 MNHEY and CDR2 SVGAGI. V shed 4 bases and J 11 bases; nucleotides not matched to a gene: 8. CDR3: CASSSGTARKQFF. The DNA for the CDR3 is TGTGCCAGCAGTTCGGGGACAGCCAGGAAGCAGTTCTTC.

For this clonotype: A much more abundant neighbour one base away suggests this may be a read error. This chain links TRBV29-1 with TRBJ2-3; TRBD2 agrees at 7 bases. Germline CDR1 is SQVTM and CDR2 is ANQGSEA. V was clipped by 5 bases and J by 6 bases; unmatched bases: 2. The CDR3 spans 11 residues. The CDR3 nucleotides read TGCAGCGTTACCGGGGGGGATACGCAGTATTTT. Translating gives CSVTGGDTQYF.